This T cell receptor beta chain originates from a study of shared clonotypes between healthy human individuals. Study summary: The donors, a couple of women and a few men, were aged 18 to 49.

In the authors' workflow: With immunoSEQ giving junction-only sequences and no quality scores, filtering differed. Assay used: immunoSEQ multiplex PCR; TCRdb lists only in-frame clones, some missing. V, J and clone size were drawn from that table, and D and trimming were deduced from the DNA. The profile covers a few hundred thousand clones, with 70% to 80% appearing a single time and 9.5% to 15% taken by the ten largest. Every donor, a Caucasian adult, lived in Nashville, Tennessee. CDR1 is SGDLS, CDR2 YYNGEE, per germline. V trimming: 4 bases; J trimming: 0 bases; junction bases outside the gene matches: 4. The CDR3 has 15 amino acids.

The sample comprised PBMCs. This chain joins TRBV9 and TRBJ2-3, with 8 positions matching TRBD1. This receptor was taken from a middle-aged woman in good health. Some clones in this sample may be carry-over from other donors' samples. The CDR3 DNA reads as TGTGCCAGCAGCACGTGGACAGGGAGCACAGATACGCAGTATTTT. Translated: CASSTWTGSTDTQYF. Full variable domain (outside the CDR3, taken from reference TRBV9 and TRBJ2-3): DSGVTQTPKHLITATGQRVTLRCSPRSGDLSVYWYQQSLDQGLQFLIQYYNGEERAKGNILERFSAQQFPDLHSELNLSSLELGDSALYFCASSTWTGSTDTQYFGPGTRLTVL.